The present entry profiles one TCR beta chain with its context. A clone one base away is much larger, so this may be a read error. The CDR3 spans 14 residues. From germline, CDR1 is SGHTA and CDR2 FQGTGA. This sample was included in a study of glioma-infiltrating T cells. Using RNA template, CDR3s of TCR alpha and beta were amplified with iRepertoire arm-PCR. From the multiplex PCR reads, TCRdb called clonotypes with MiXCR, one entry per CDR3 protein. The sample carries more than 85,000 distinct CDR3 sequences, around a quarter recorded once. The sequence was obtained from a human donor with low-grade glioma or glioblastoma, undergoing nonglioma brain surgery, or in good health (not recorded which). Sequenced sample: glioma tissue, nonneoplastic brain tissue, or PBMCs (not recorded which). V is TRBV7-3 and J is TRBJ2-1; 8 positions match TRBD1. CDR3 sequence reads: CASSLISGGNKQFF. The CDR3, as DNA: TGTGCCAGCAGCTTAATCTCAGGGGGCAATAAGCAGTTCTTC.